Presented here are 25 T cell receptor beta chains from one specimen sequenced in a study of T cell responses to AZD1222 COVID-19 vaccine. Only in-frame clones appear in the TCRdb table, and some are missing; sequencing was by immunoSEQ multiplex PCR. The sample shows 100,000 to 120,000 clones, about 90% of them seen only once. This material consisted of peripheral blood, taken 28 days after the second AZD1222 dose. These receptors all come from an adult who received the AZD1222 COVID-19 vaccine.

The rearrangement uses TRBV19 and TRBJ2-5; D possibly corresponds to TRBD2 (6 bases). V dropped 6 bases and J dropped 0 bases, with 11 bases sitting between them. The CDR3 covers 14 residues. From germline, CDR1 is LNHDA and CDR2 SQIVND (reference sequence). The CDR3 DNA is TGTGCCAGTAGCCCGGGACTTCACCAAGAGACCCAGTACTTC. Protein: CASSPGLHQETQYF.

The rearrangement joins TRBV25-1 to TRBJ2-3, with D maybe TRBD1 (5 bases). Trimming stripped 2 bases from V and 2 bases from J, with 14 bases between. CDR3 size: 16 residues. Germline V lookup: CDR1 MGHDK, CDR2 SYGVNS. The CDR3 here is CASSEGQERYTDTQYF. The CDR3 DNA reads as TGTGCCAGCAGTGAAGGACAAGAAAGGTACACAGATACGCAGTATTTT.

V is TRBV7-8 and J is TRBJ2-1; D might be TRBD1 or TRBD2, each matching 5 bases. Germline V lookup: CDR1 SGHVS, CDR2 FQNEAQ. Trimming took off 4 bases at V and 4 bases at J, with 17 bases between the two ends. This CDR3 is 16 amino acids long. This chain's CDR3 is CASSSLRGILYNEQFF. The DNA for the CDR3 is TGTGCCAGCAGCTCTCTACGGGGCATCCTTTACAATGAGCAGTTCTTC. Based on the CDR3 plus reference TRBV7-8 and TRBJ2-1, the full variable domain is GAGVSQSPRYKVAKRGQDVALRCDPISGHVSLFWYQQALGQGPEFLTYFQNEAQLDKSGLPSDRFFAERPEGSVSTLKIQRTQQEDSAVYLCASSSLRGILYNEQFFGPGTRLTVL.

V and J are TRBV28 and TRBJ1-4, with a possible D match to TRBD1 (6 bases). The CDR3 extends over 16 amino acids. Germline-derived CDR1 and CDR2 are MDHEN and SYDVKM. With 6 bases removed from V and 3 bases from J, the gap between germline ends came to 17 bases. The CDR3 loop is CASSPTGGLANEKLFF. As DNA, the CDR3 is TGTGCCAGCAGCCCTACCGGGGGCTTGGCTAATGAAAAACTGTTTTTT.

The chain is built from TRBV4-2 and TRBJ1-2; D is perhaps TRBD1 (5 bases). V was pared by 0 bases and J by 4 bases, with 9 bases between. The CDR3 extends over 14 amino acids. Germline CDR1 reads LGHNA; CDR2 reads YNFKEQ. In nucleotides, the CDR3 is TGTGCCAGCAGCCAAGACCGGGGCCTCTATGGCTACACCTTC. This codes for CASSQDRGLYGYTF.

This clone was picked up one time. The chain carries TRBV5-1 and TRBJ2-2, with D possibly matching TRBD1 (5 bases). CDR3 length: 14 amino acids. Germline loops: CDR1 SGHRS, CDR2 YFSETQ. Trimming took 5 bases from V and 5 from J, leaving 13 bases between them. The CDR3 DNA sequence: TGCGCCAGCAGAGGGGAAGCTGAGACCGGGGAGCTGTTTTTT. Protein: CASRGEAETGELFF.

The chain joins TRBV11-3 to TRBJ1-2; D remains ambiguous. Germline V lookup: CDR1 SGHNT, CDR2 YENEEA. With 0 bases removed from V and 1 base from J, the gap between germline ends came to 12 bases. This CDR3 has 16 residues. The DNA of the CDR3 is TGTGCCAGCAGCTTAGATTCCGGAGGGATTAACTATGGCTACACCTTC. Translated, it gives CASSLDSGGINYGYTF. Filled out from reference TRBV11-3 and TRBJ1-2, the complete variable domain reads EAGVVQSPRYKIIEKKQPVAFWCNPISGHNTLYWYLQNLGQGPELLIRYENEEAVDDSQLPKDRFSAERLKGVDSTLKIQPAELGDSAVYLCASSLDSGGINYGYTFGSGTRLTVV.

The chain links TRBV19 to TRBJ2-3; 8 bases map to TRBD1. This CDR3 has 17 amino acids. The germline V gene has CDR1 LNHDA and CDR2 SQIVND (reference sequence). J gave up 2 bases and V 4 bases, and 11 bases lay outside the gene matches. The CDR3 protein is CASSTPYGTGLTDTQYF. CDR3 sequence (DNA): TGTGCCAGTAGTACGCCCTACGGGACAGGACTCACAGATACGCAGTATTTT.

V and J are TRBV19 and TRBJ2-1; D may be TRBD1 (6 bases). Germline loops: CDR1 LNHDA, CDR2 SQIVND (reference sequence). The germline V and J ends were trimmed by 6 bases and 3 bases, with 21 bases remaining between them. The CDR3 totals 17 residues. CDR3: CASRSSRTGSIYNEQFF. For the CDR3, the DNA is TGTGCCAGTAGGTCCAGTAGAACAGGGTCAATCTACAATGAGCAGTTCTTC.

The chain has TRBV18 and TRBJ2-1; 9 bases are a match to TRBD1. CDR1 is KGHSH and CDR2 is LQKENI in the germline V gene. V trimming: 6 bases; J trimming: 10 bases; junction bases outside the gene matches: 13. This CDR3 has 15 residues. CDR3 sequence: CASSPTGTGLLEQFF. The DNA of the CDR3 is TGTGCCAGCTCGCCTACCGGGACAGGGCTATTAGAGCAGTTCTTC.

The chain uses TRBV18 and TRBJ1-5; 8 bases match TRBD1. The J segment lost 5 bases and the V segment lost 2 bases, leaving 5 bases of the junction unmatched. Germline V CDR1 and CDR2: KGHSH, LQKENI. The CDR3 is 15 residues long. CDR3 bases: TGTGCCAGCTCACCAGGGCAGGGGGCCGATCAGCCCCAGCATTTT. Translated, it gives CASSPGQGADQPQHF.

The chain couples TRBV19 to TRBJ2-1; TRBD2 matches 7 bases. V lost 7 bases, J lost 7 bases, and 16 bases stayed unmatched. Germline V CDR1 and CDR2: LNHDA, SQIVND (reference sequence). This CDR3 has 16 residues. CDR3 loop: CASKKSGTTPWNEQFF. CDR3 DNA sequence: TGTGCCAGTAAAAAGTCCGGGACTACTCCCTGGAATGAGCAGTTCTTC.

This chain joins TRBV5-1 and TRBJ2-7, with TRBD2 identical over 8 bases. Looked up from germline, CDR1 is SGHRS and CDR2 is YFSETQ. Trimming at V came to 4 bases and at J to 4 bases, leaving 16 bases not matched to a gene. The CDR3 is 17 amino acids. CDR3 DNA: TGCGCCAGCAGCACCAAAGTCGGGACTAGGGTGGGTTACGAGCAGTACTTC. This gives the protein CASSTKVGTRVGYEQYF.

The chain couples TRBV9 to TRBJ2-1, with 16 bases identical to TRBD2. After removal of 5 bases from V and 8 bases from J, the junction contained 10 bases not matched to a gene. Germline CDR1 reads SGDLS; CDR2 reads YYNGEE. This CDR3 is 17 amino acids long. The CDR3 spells CASSPPRGLAGGYEQFF. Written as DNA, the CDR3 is TGTGCCAGCAGTCCTCCCCGGGGACTAGCGGGGGGGTATGAGCAGTTCTTC.

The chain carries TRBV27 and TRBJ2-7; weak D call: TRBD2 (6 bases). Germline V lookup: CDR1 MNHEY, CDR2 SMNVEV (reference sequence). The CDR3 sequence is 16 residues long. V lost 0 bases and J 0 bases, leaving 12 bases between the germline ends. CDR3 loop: CASSLSRRGTSYEQYF. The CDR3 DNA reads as TGTGCCAGCAGTTTATCCAGGCGGGGAACCTCCTACGAGCAGTACTTC.

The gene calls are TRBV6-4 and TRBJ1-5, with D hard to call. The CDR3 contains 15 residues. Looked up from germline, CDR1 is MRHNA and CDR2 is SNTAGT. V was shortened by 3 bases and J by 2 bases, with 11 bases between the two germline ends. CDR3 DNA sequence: TGTGCCAGCAGTGAAGATGGCTTCGGCAATCAGCCCCAGCATTTT. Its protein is CASSEDGFGNQPQHF.

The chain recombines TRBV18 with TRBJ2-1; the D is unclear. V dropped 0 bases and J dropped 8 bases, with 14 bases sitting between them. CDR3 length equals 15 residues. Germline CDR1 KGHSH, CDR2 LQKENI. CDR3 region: CASSPPEWVRDEQFF. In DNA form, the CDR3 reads TGTGCCAGCTCACCACCGGAGTGGGTTCGTGATGAGCAGTTCTTC.

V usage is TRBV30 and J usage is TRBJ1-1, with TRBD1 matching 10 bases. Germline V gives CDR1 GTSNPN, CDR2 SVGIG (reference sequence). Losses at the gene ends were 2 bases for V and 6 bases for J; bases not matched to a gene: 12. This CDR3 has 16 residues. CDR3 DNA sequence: TGTGCCTGGAGTAAACCCTCCGGGACAGGGGCCGCTGAAGCTTTCTTT. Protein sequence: CAWSKPSGTGAAEAFF.

The CDR3 DNA follows: TGCGCCAGCAGCCCCAATCAACCGGGACTTGAAGCTTTCTTT. Translating gives CASSPNQPGLEAFF. The V call is TRBV5-1, the J call TRBJ1-1; D might be TRBD1 (5 bases). Germline V gene data show CDR1 as SGHRS and CDR2 as YFSETQ. There are 14 residues in the CDR3. V lost 4 bases and J lost 7, with 17 bases in between. Filled out from reference TRBV5-1 and TRBJ1-1, the complete variable domain reads KAGVTQTPRYLIKTRGQQVTLSCSPISGHRSVSWYQQTPGQGLQFLFEYFSETQRNKGNFPGRFSGRQFSNSRSEMNVSTLELGDSALYLCASSPNQPGLEAFFGQGTRLTVV.

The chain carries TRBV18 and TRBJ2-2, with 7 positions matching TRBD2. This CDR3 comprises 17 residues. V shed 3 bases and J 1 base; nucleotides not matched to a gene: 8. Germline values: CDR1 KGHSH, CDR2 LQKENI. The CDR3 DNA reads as TGTGCCAGCTCACCCTCAGAAGGGAGGGGGAACACCGGGGAGCTGTTTTTT. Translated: CASSPSEGRGNTGELFF. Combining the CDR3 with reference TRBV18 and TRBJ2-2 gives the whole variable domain NAGVMQNPRHLVRRRGQEARLRCSPMKGHSHVYWYRQLPEEGLKFMVYLQKENIIDESGMPKERFSAEFPKEGPSILRIQQVVRGDSAAYFCASSPSEGRGNTGELFFGEGSRLTVL.

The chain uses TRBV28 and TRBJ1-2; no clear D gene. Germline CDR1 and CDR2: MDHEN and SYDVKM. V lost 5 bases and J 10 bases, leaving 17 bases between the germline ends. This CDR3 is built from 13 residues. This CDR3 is CASSPLGPYSYTF. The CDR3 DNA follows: TGTGCCAGCAGTCCCCTTGGGCCCTATTCCTACACCTTC.

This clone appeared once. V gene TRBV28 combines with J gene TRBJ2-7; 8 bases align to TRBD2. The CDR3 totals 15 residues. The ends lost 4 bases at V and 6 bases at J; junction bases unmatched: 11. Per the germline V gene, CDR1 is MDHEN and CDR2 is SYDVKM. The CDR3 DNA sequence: TGTGCCAGCAGTTATAGCGGGGATCGTAGAGGCGAGCAGTACTTC. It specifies CASSYSGDRRGEQYF.

The CDR3 DNA reads as TGTGCCAGCAGAGCCGGGACAGGGGGCTCCTACGAGCAGTACTTC. Translation: CASRAGTGGSYEQYF. This chain joins TRBV6-5 and TRBJ2-7, with TRBD1 matching over 11 bases. Germline V gene lookup returns CDR1 MNHEY and CDR2 SVGAGI. The CDR3 is made up of 15 amino acids. The junction had 4 bases not matched to a gene; V was cut back by 6 bases and J by 0 bases.

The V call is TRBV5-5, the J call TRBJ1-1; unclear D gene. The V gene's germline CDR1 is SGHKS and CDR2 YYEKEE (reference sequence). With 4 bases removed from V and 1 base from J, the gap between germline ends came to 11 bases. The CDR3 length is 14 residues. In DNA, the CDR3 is TGTGCCAGCAGCGAGAAGCGGACGAACACTGAAGCTTTCTTT. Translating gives CASSEKRTNTEAFF.

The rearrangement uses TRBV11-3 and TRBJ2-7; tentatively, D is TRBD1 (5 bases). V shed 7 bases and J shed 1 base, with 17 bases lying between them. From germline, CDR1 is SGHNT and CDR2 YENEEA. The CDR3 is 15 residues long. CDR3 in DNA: TGTGCCAGCAACGTCCAGGGCAACCCGTCCTACGAGCAGTACTTC. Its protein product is CASNVQGNPSYEQYF.